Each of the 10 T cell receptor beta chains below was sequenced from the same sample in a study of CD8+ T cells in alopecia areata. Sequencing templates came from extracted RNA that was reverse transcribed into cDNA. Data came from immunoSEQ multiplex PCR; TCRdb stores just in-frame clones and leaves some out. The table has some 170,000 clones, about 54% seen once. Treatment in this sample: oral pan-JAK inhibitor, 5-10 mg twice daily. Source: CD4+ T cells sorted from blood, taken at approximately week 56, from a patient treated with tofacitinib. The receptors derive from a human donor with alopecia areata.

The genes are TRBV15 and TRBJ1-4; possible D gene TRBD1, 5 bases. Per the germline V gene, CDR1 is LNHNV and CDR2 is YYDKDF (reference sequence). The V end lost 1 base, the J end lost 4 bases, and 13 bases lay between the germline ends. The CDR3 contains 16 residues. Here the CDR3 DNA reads TGTGCCACCAGCAGAGGAACCGGGGGACGTAATGAAAAACTGTTTTTT. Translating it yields CATSRGTGGRNEKLFF.

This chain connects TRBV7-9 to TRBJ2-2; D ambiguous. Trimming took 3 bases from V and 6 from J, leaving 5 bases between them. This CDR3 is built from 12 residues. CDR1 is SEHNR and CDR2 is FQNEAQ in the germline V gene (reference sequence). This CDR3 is CASSLEPGELFF. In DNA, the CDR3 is TGTGCCAGCAGCTTGGAGCCCGGGGAGCTGTTTTTT.

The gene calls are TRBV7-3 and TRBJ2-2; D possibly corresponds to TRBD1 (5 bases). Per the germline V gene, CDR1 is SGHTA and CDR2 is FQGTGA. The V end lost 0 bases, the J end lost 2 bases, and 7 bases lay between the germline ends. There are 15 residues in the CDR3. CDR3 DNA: TGTGCCAGCAGCTTAACTACAGGAAACACCGGGGAGCTGTTTTTT. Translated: CASSLTTGNTGELFF.

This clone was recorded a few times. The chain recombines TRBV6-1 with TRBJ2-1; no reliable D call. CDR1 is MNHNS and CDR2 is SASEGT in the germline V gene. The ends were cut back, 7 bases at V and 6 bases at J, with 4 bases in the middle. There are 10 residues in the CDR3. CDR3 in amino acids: CASIGNEQFF. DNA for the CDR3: TGTGCCAGCATTGGCAATGAGCAGTTCTTC.

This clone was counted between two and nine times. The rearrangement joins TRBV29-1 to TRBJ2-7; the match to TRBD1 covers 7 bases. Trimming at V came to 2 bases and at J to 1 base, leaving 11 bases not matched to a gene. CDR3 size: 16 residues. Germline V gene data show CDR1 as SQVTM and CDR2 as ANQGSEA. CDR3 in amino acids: CSVETRQGVVSYEQYF. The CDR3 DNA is TGCAGCGTTGAAACCAGACAGGGAGTAGTGTCCTACGAGCAGTACTTC.

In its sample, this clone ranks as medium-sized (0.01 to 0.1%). CDR3 nucleotides: TGTGCCAGCAGTGAACTCGACCAAGAGACCCAGTACTTC. It yields the protein CASSELDQETQYF. This chain connects TRBV2 to TRBJ2-5; D is uncertain. V lost 2 bases to trimming and J lost 0 bases, with 4 bases between them. There are 13 residues in the CDR3. Germline V CDR1 and CDR2: SNHLY, FYNNEI. Combining the CDR3 with reference TRBV2 and TRBJ2-5 gives the whole variable domain EPEVTQTPSHQVTQMGQEVILRCVPISNHLYFYWYRQILGQKVEFLVSFYNNEISEKSEIFDDQFSVERPDGSNFTLKIRSTKLEDSAMYFCASSELDQETQYFGPGTRLLVL.

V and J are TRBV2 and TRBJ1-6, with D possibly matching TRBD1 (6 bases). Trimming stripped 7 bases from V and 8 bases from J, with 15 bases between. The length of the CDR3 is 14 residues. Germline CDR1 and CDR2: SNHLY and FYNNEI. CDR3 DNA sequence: TGTGCCAGCACTTACAGGGTTTGGGATTCACCCCTCCACTTT. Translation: CASTYRVWDSPLHF.

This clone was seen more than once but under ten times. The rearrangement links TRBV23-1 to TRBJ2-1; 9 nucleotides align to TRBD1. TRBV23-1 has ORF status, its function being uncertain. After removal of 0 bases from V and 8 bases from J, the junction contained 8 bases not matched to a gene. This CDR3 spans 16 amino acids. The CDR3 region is CASSQSGTGPWYEQFF. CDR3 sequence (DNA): TGCGCCAGCAGTCAATCCGGGACAGGGCCTTGGTATGAGCAGTTCTTC.

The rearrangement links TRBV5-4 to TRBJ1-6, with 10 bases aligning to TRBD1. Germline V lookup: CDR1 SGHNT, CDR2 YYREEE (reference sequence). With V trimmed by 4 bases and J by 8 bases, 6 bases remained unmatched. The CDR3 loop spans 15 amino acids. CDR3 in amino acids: CASSEGQGKYSPLHF. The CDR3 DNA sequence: TGTGCCAGCAGCGAGGGACAGGGGAAGTATTCACCCCTCCACTTT.

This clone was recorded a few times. The CDR3 nucleotides read TGTGCCAGCAGTGAGGAGGGGCCGCCCTACGAGCAGTACTTC. Translated, it gives CASSEEGPPYEQYF. V gene TRBV2 combines with J gene TRBJ2-7; TRBD2 is a possible D gene (6 bases). V shed 3 bases and J shed 2 bases, with 11 bases lying between them. This CDR3 is 14 amino acids long. Per germline, CDR1 SNHLY and CDR2 FYNNEI.